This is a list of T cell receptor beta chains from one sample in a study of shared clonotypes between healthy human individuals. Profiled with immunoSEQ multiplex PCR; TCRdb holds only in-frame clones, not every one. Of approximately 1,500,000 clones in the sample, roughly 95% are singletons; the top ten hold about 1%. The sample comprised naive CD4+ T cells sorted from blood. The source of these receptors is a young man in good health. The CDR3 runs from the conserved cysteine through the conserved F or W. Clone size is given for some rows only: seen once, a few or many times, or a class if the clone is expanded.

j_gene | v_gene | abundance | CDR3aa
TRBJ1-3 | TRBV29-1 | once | CSALSNSGDTIYF
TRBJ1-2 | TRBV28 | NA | CAGGGSPYGYTF
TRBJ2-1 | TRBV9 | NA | CASSVLGNDEQFF
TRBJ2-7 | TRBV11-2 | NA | CASSSARGWGRAYF
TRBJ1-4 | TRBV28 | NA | CASSWRGWEKLFF
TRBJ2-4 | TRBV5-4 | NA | CASSLTGQGEKAKNIQYF
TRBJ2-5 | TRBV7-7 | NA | CASSGTGKKTQYF
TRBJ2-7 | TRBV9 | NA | CASSVGVAGGEQYF
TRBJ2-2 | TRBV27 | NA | CASSLTDLYANTGELFF
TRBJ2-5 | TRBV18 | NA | CASSPPGEETQYF
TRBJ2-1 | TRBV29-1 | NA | CSVEVSGIMNEQFF
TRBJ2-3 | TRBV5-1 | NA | CASSLQDLTDTQYF
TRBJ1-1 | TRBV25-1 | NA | CASRKTGNTEAFF
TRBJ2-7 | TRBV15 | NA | CATSRATGVGFGEQYF
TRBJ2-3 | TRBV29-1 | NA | CSHIDRVGTDTQYF
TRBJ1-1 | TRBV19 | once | CASSLTGDTEAFF
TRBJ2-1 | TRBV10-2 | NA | CASSKLAGGPNEQFF
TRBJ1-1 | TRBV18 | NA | CASSPLTDMNTEAFF
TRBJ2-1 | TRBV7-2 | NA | CASSLVGRSDEQFF
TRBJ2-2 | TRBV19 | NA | CASRTNLYRASLFF
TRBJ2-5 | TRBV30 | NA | CAWSVASGLYQETQYF
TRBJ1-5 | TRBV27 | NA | CASSLSWGGYQPQHF
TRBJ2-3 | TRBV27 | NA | CASSSGGSRTDTQYF
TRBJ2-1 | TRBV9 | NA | CASSVGGTSQLF
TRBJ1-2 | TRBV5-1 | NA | CASSRVGPNYGYTF
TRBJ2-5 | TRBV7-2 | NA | CASSHPGLLQETQYF